This T cell receptor beta chain comes out of a study of T cells in localized non-small cell lung cancer. This clone was detected a few times. CDR1 and CDR2 from the germline V gene are GTSNPN and SVGIG (reference sequence). V lost 4 bases and J lost 8; bases outside the gene matches: 4. This CDR3 has 11 amino acids. Libraries were prepared by immunoSEQ multiplex PCR; TCRdb keeps only in-frame clonotypes and omits some of them. The table records some 71,000 clones, roughly four fifths of them present only once. Specimen: peripheral blood, collected before any cancer treatment. The receptor's source is a female donor older than 55 with stage I lung adenocarcinoma. The chain links TRBV30 to TRBJ1-1; 7 nucleotides align to TRBD1. The CDR3 loop is CAWTLDREAFF. The CDR3 DNA reads as TGTGCCTGGACCCTGGACAGGGAAGCTTTCTTT.